This paragraph covers one T cell receptor (beta chain) sequence. Germline CDR1 is SGHTA and CDR2 is FQGNSA. The CDR3 spans 14 residues. Unmatched junction bases numbered 10, after V lost 4 bases and J lost 13 bases. The sample comes from a study of T cell changes during pregnancy in multiple sclerosis. Using immunoSEQ multiplex PCR, the repertoire was profiled, and TCRdb retains in-frame clones only, with some absent. The table has roughly 48,000 clones, 88% seen once. The material sequenced was CD4+ T cells from peripheral blood mononuclear cells, taken in the second trimester of pregnancy. The V and J genes are TRBV7-2 and TRBJ2-1; 10 positions agree with TRBD2. The clonotype originates from a female donor with multiple sclerosis, enrolled in a pregnancy study. The CDR3 coding sequence is TGTGCCAGCAGCTCCGGACTAGCGGAGATCCCCCAGTTCTTC. This codes for CASSSGLAEIPQFF.